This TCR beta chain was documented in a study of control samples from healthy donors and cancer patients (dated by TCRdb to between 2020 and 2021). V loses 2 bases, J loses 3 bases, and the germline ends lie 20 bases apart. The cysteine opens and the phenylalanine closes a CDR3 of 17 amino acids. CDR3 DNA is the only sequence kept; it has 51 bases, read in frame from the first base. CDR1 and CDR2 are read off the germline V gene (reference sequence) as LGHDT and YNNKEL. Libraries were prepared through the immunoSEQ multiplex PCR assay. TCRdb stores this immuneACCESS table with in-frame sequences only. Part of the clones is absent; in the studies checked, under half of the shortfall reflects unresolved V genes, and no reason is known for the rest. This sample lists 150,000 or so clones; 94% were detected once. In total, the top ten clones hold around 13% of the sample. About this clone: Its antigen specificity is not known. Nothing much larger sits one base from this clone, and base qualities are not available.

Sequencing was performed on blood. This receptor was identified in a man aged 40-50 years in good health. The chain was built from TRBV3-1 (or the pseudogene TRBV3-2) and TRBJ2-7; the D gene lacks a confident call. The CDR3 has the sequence CASSQNRLPVVRYEQYF. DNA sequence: TGTGCCAGCAGCCAAAATAGACTCCCAGTAGTCCGCTACGAGCAGTACTTC.